The source of this TCR beta chain is a study of blood T cells in healthy people across ages. V dropped 5 bases and J dropped 0; count of bases not matched to a gene: 6. Per the germline V gene, CDR1 is SGHAT and CDR2 is FQNNGV. This CDR3 contains 16 residues. Study outcomes and limitations: The percentage of naive T cells correlated strongly with TCR beta diversity.

It was with a sample-barcoded 5' primer and a J-beta primer mix that a second PCR of about 7 to 12 cycles was run. The authors tagged each cDNA molecule using a template-switch adaptor with 12 random nucleotides. TCRdb reprocessed the 5' RACE reads via MiXCR and lists one record per CDR3 protein. The sample shows over a million distinct CDR3 sequences, roughly 43% of them seen only once. Turning to this clonotype: Its cognate antigen is unknown.

V is TRBV11-2 and J is TRBJ2-2; 7 nucleotides match TRBD1. This receptor was obtained from a young woman in good health. Sequenced input: blood. CDR3 protein: CASSRIRGPNTGELFF. The CDR3 DNA reads TGTGCCAGCAGCCGTATAAGGGGGCCGAACACCGGGGAGCTGTTTTTT.